The T cell receptor (beta chain) described here comes from a study of T-cell reconstitution after alpha-beta-depleted transplantation in children. Points from the study as a whole: At around two months after transplant, the alpha-beta T cells were reportedly derived from several hundred expanded clones that came from non-depleted graft cells. Hyperexpanded clones declined; after one year, newly produced T cells mostly supplied diversity.

This clonotype has a handful of counts. Its antigen remains unknown. Unique molecular identifiers were built into the TCRbeta library. MiXCR, run by TCRdb on the PCR reads, gives a single entry per CDR3 protein. The table has 900,000 or so distinct CDR3 sequences, roughly 16% seen once. The ends were cut back, 0 bases at V and 6 bases at J, with 14 bases in the middle. This CDR3 region has 16 residues. CDR1 MNHEY and CDR2 SVGAGI come from the germline V gene. The sequence came from a male patient younger than 18 who had a stem cell transplant for acute lymphoblastic leukemia, so the T cells may come from the graft donor. The chain is built from TRBV6-5 and TRBJ2-2; TRBD2 is a possible D gene (5 bases). The input for sequencing was PBMCs, mostly from graft donor cells, taken 360 days after TCRalphabeta/CD19-depleted stem cell transplant. CDR3 loop: CASSYSTGVGAGELFF. The CDR3 DNA reads as TGTGCCAGCAGTTACTCGACTGGAGTCGGGGCCGGGGAGCTGTTTTTT.